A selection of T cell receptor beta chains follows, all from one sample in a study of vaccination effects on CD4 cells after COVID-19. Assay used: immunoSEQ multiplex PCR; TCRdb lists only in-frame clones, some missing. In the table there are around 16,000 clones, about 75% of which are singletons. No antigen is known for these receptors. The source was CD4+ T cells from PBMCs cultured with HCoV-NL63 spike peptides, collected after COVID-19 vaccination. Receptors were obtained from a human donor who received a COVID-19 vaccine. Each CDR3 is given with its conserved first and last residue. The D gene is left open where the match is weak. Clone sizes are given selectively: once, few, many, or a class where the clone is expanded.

CDR3: CASSSGTGGTYEQFF; DNA: TGCGCCAGCAGCTCCGGGACAGGGGGTACCTATGAGCAGTTCTTC; length: 15; size: -; J: TRBJ2-1; D: TRBD1; V: TRBV5-1
CDR3: CATSDWWTSGSTDTQYF; DNA: TGTGCCACCAGTGATTGGTGGACTAGCGGGAGCACAGATACGCAGTATTTT; length: 17; size: -; J: TRBJ2-3; D: TRBD2; V: TRBV24-1
CDR3: CASKEPTSGYEQYF; DNA: TGTGCCAGCAAAGAACCGACTAGCGGCTACGAGCAGTACTTC; length: 14; size: -; J: TRBJ2-7; D: TRBD2; V: TRBV6-5
CDR3: CATSALSGNYNEQFF; DNA: TGTGCCACCAGTGCCCTCAGCGGGAACTACAATGAGCAGTTCTTC; length: 15; size: -; J: TRBJ2-1; D: TRBD2; V: TRBV24-1
CDR3: CASSPRPIDGYTF; DNA: TGTGCCAGCAGTCCCCGACCGATCGATGGCTACACCTTC; length: 13; size: -; J: TRBJ1-2; D: -; V: TRBV6-5
CDR3: CASSPQEALNTEAFF; DNA: TGTGCCAGCTCACCCCAAGAGGCCCTGAACACTGAAGCTTTCTTT; length: 15; size: -; J: TRBJ1-1; D: -; V: TRBV18
CDR3: CASSDSPEDTEAFF; DNA: TGTGCCAGCAGTGACTCCCCTGAGGACACTGAAGCTTTCTTT; length: 14; size: -; J: TRBJ1-1; D: -; V: TRBV6-4
CDR3: CASTDPLGAGQGNSPLHF; DNA: TGTGCCAGCACCGACCCCCTCGGGGCGGGACAGGGGAATTCACCCCTCCACTTT; length: 18; size: few; J: TRBJ1-6; D: TRBD1; V: TRBV9
CDR3: CASSLMGQGGANEKLFF; DNA: TGTGCCAGCAGCTTGATGGGACAGGGGGGAGCTAATGAAAAACTGTTTTTT; length: 17; size: -; J: TRBJ1-4; D: TRBD1; V: TRBV5-4
CDR3: CASSRRQGPSNSPLHF; DNA: TGTGCCAGTAGTAGGCGACAGGGCCCAAGTAATTCACCCCTCCACTTT; length: 16; size: -; J: TRBJ1-6; D: TRBD1; V: TRBV19
CDR3: CASGQGENTEAFF; DNA: TGCGCCAGCGGTCAGGGTGAGAACACTGAAGCTTTCTTT; length: 13; size: -; J: TRBJ1-1; D: -; V: TRBV5-1
CDR3: CASSEPGGYNEQFF; DNA: TGTGCCAGCAGTGAGCCCGGGGGGTACAATGAGCAGTTCTTC; length: 14; size: -; J: TRBJ2-1; D: TRBD2; V: TRBV25-1
CDR3: CASSPQDKNAEAFF; DNA: TGTGCCAGCAGCCCTCAGGACAAGAACGCTGAAGCTTTCTTT; length: 14; size: -; J: TRBJ1-1; D: -; V: TRBV9
CDR3: CASSGSGSYEQYF; DNA: TGCGCCAGCAGCGGGAGCGGCTCCTACGAGCAGTACTTC; length: 13; size: few; J: TRBJ2-7; D: -; V: TRBV5-1
CDR3: CASRDRGPQPQHF; DNA: TGTGCCAGCAGGGACAGGGGGCCTCAGCCCCAGCATTTT; length: 13; size: -; J: TRBJ1-5; D: TRBD1; V: TRBV6-5
CDR3: CASRGTGGAFANEKLFF; DNA: TGCGCCAGCCGCGGGACAGGGGGCGCGTTCGCTAATGAAAAACTGTTTTTT; length: 17; size: -; J: TRBJ1-4; D: TRBD1; V: TRBV5-1
CDR3: CASSLWGTGPIREAFF; DNA: TGTGCCAGCAGTTTATGGGGGACAGGGCCTATTAGAGAAGCTTTCTTT; length: 16; size: -; J: TRBJ1-1; D: TRBD1; V: TRBV27
CDR3: CASSVGTGGGYTF; DNA: TGTGCCAGCAGTGTTGGGACAGGGGGTGGCTACACCTTC; length: 13; size: -; J: TRBJ1-2; D: TRBD1; V: TRBV2
CDR3: CASSLDRTGELFF; DNA: TGTGCCAGCAGCTTAGATAGAACCGGGGAGCTGTTTTTT; length: 13; size: -; J: TRBJ2-2; D: -; V: TRBV11-3
CDR3: CASSPEGGRTEAFF; DNA: TGTGCCAGTAGTCCGGAGGGGGGGAGAACTGAAGCTTTCTTT; length: 14; size: -; J: TRBJ1-1; D: -; V: TRBV19
CDR3: CASTNRGSYNEQFF; DNA: TGTGCCAGCACAAACCGGGGCTCCTACAATGAGCAGTTCTTC; length: 14; size: -; J: TRBJ2-1; D: -; V: TRBV6-5
CDR3: CASSEQRKLFF; DNA: TGTGCCAGCAGTGAACAGCGAAAGCTGTTTTTT; length: 11; size: -; J: TRBJ2-2; D: -; V: TRBV6-1
CDR3: CASSQEGQSSYNEQFF; DNA: TGTGCCAGCAGCCAAGAAGGACAGAGCTCCTACAATGAGCAGTTCTTC; length: 16; size: once; J: TRBJ2-1; D: -; V: TRBV3-1/TRBV3-2
CDR3: CASSYSTVYNSPLHF; DNA: TGTGCCAGCAGTTACTCGACGGTTTATAATTCACCCCTCCACTTT; length: 15; size: -; J: TRBJ1-6; D: -; V: TRBV6-2/TRBV6-3
CDR3: CASSLVSGTTDTQYF; DNA: TGTGCCAGCAGCTTAGTGAGCGGGACCACAGATACGCAGTATTTT; length: 15; size: -; J: TRBJ2-3; D: TRBD2; V: TRBV7-8
CDR3: CASSEAFVGGWTGLRANYGYTF; DNA: TGTGCCAGCAGTGAAGCCTTCGTTGGGGGATGGACAGGGCTTCGAGCTAACTATGGCTACACCTTC; length: 22; size: -; J: TRBJ1-2; D: TRBD1; V: TRBV6-1
CDR3: CASSIRGRTDTQYF; DNA: TGTGCCAGTAGTATCCGGGGACGCACAGATACGCAGTATTTT; length: 14; size: -; J: TRBJ2-3; D: -; V: TRBV19
CDR3: CASSQDRGSGSGNEQFF; DNA: TGTGCCAGCAGCCAAGATCGGGGTAGCGGGAGTGGGAATGAGCAGTTCTTC; length: 17; size: -; J: TRBJ2-1; D: TRBD2; V: TRBV3-1/TRBV3-2
CDR3: CASSSAWGGLYEQYF; DNA: TGTGCCAGCAGTTCCGCCTGGGGGGGGCTATACGAGCAGTACTTC; length: 15; size: -; J: TRBJ2-7; D: -; V: TRBV6-2/TRBV6-3
CDR3: CASRAANYGYTF; DNA: TGTGCCAGCAGGGCAGCTAACTATGGCTACACCTTC; length: 12; size: -; J: TRBJ1-2; D: -; V: TRBV6-5
CDR3: CASSEYLSGGEQFF; DNA: TGTGCCAGCAGTGAATACTTGAGCGGGGGCGAGCAGTTCTTC; length: 14; size: -; J: TRBJ2-1; D: TRBD2; V: TRBV25-1
CDR3: CASSQTRSTEAFF; DNA: TGTGCCAGCAGCCAAACAAGAAGCACTGAAGCTTTCTTT; length: 13; size: once; J: TRBJ1-1; D: -; V: TRBV3-1/TRBV3-2
CDR3: CASVRQGGTEAFF; DNA: TGCGCCAGCGTCAGACAGGGAGGTACTGAAGCTTTCTTT; length: 13; size: -; J: TRBJ1-1; D: TRBD1; V: TRBV10-2
CDR3: CASSIGTVFQETQYF; DNA: TGTGCCAGCAGCATAGGGACCGTCTTCCAGGAGACCCAGTACTTC; length: 15; size: -; J: TRBJ2-5; D: -; V: TRBV7-2
CDR3: CASSPLGDQPQHF; DNA: TGTGCCAGCTCACCGTTAGGGGATCAGCCCCAGCATTTT; length: 13; size: -; J: TRBJ1-5; D: -; V: TRBV18
CDR3: CASSLVWGTEAFF; DNA: TGTGCCAGCAGCTTGGTTTGGGGCACTGAAGCTTTCTTT; length: 13; size: few; J: TRBJ1-1; D: -; V: TRBV5-5
CDR3: CASSRDDGYTF; DNA: TGTGCCAGCAGTCGGGACGATGGCTACACCTTC; length: 11; size: -; J: TRBJ1-2; D: -; V: TRBV6-2/TRBV6-3
CDR3: CATSDPGAGNQPQHF; DNA: TGTGCCACCAGTGATCCGGGGGCGGGCAATCAGCCCCAGCATTTT; length: 15; size: once; J: TRBJ1-5; D: -; V: TRBV24-1
CDR3: CASSLQGGANSPLHF; DNA: TGTGCCAGCAGTTTACAGGGGGGTGCTAATTCACCCCTCCACTTT; length: 15; size: -; J: TRBJ1-6; D: TRBD1; V: TRBV27
CDR3: CASSLAGGEKLFF; DNA: TGTGCCAGCAGCTTAGCCGGGGGCGAAAAACTGTTTTTT; length: 13; size: few; J: TRBJ1-4; D: -; V: TRBV7-9
CDR3: CASSLTVGNYGYTF; DNA: TGTGCCAGCAGCTTGACGGTCGGCAACTATGGCTACACCTTC; length: 14; size: -; J: TRBJ1-2; D: -; V: TRBV5-6
CDR3: CSASGLASRYF; DNA: TGCAGTGCTAGCGGGCTCGCCTCCCGGTACTTC; length: 11; size: -; J: TRBJ2-7; D: -; V: TRBV20-1
CDR3: CASKEGTGTNYGYTF; DNA: TGTGCCAGCAAAGAAGGGACAGGGACGAACTATGGCTACACCTTC; length: 15; size: once; J: TRBJ1-2; D: TRBD1; V: TRBV2
CDR3: CASSVRDRGSEAFF; DNA: TGTGCCAGCAGTGTAAGGGACAGGGGCAGTGAAGCTTTCTTT; length: 14; size: -; J: TRBJ1-1; D: TRBD1; V: TRBV2
CDR3: CASSPGLAGGRAYEQYF; DNA: TGTGCCAGCAGCCCGGGACTAGCGGGAGGGCGGGCCTACGAGCAGTACTTC; length: 17; size: few; J: TRBJ2-7; D: TRBD2; V: TRBV5-6
CDR3: CASSLEGPYSTDTQYF; DNA: TGCGCCAGCAGCTTGGAGGGGCCTTACAGCACAGATACGCAGTATTTT; length: 16; size: -; J: TRBJ2-3; D: -; V: TRBV5-1